The entry below describes one TCR beta chain. This CDR3 region has 14 residues. Deletions cut 0 bases from V and 1 base from J, with 6 bases between. The germline V gene encodes CDR1 MNHEY and CDR2 SVGAGI. The record originates from a study of T cell changes during pregnancy in multiple sclerosis. The method was immunoSEQ multiplex PCR; TCRdb's version includes in-frame clones alone and lacks a portion of them. The data hold about 36,000 clones, with 90% to 95% observed a single time. This sequence joins TRBV6-5 and TRBJ1-1; D is ambiguous. This receptor was identified in a female donor in good health, enrolled as a control in a pregnancy study. Sequenced material: CD4+ T cells from peripheral blood mononuclear cells, taken in the second trimester of pregnancy. CDR3 region: CASSYSRENTEAFF. The CDR3 DNA sequence: TGTGCCAGCAGTTACTCGCGGGAGAACACTGAAGCTTTCTTT.